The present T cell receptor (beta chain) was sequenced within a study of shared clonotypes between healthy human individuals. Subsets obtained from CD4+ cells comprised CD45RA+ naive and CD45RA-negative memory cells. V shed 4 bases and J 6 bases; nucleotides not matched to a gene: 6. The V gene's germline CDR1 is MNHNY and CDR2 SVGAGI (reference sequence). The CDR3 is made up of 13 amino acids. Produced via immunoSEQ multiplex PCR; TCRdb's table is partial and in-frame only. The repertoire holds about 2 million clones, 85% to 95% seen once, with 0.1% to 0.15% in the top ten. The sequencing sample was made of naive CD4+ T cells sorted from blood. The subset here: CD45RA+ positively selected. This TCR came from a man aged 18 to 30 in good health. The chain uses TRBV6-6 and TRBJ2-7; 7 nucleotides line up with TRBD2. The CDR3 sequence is CASSLRTGGEQYF. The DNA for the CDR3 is TGTGCCAGCAGTTTAAGGACGGGGGGCGAGCAGTACTTC.